The next 25 T cell receptor beta chains were all read from a single sample in a study of cytomegalovirus exposure and HLA in healthy donors. Primers for the PCR totalled 60 Vbeta and 13 Jbeta. The protocol was immunoSEQ multiplex PCR, while the TCRdb copy is restricted to in-frame clones and leaves out a portion. The sample lists some 90,000 clones; more than 75% were seen once. What was sequenced was PBMCs. These receptor sequences come from a human donor in good health.

V is TRBV4-1 and J is TRBJ2-7, with D tentatively TRBD2 (6 bases). Trimming left V 0 bases short and J 3 bases short, with 12 bases between. CDR1 and CDR2 (germline): MGHRA, YSYEKL. The CDR3 loop spans 15 amino acids. CDR3 sequence reads: CASSQEPEGSYEQYF. The CDR3, as DNA: TGCGCCAGCAGCCAAGAACCGGAGGGAAGCTACGAGCAGTACTTC.

This clone has only a few counts. The V and J genes are TRBV6-6 and TRBJ2-5, with 12 bases lining up with TRBD2. CDR3 length: 16 amino acids. Trimming cost V 7 bases and J 5 bases; bases outside gene matches: 11. Germline CDR1 reads MNHNY; CDR2 reads SVGAGI (reference sequence). The CDR3: CASTYYLAGGRETQYF. The DNA of the CDR3 is TGTGCCAGCACCTACTATCTAGCGGGGGGGAGGGAGACCCAGTACTTC.

The rearrangement links TRBV18 to TRBJ1-6, with D perhaps TRBD1 (6 bases). From germline, CDR1 is KGHSH and CDR2 LQKENI. This CDR3 comprises 15 residues. Trimming took off 0 bases at V and 11 bases at J, with 14 bases between the two ends. CDR3 residues: CASSPPSQGFAPLHF. CDR3 DNA: TGTGCCAGCTCACCACCCTCTCAGGGGTTCGCACCCCTCCACTTT.

Here the CDR3 reads CASSQETEAGRETQYF. The CDR3 DNA sequence: TGTGCCAGCAGCCAAGAAACTGAGGCAGGGAGGGAGACCCAGTACTTC. V and J are TRBV4-2 and TRBJ2-5, with D maybe TRBD2 (6 bases). CDR1 and CDR2 from the germline V gene are LGHNA and YNFKEQ. V was cut by 0 bases and J by 5 bases, with 16 bases left in between. This CDR3 comprises 16 residues.

The chain carries TRBV11-3 and TRBJ2-3, with 9 bases identical to TRBD1. V was pared by 1 base and J by 2 bases, with 1 base of the junction left unmatched. Germline assignment: CDR1 SGHNT and CDR2 YENEEA. The CDR3 totals 15 residues. CDR3 coding DNA: TGTGCCAGCAGCTTAGGGGACAGGGACACAGATACGCAGTATTTT. Amino acids: CASSLGDRDTDTQYF.

This clone was detected only a few times. This CDR3 is CASSSGSTDTQYF. CDR3 nucleotide sequence: TGTGCCAGCAGTAGCGGGAGCACAGATACGCAGTATTTT. The gene calls are TRBV6-4 and TRBJ2-3; tentative D call: TRBD2 (6 bases). Per the germline V gene, CDR1 is MRHNA and CDR2 is SNTAGT. This CDR3 spans 13 amino acids. V gave up 5 bases and J gave up 0 bases, with 6 bases separating them.

This sequence joins TRBV28 and TRBJ2-5, with D possibly matching TRBD2 (5 bases). Trimming cost V 7 bases and J 3 bases, with 6 bases left between them. This CDR3 is built from 11 residues. The germline V gene encodes CDR1 MDHEN and CDR2 SYDVKM. The CDR3 bases are TGTGCCAGCAAGGAGGAAGAGACCCAGTACTTC. It yields the protein CASKEEETQYF.

The CDR3 is CASSYDSFDYNEQFF. The CDR3 nucleotides are TGTGCCAGCAGTTACGACAGTTTTGACTACAATGAGCAGTTCTTC. The V and J genes are TRBV6-5 and TRBJ2-1, with D maybe TRBD1 (5 bases). Looked up from germline, CDR1 is MNHEY and CDR2 is SVGAGI. Deletions cut 2 bases from V and 3 bases from J, with 11 bases between. This CDR3 spans 15 amino acids.

This clone was observed a handful of times. The J gene is TRBJ2-7, the V gene TRBV6-5, with a tentative D call TRBD1 (6 bases). The length of the CDR3 is 14 residues. Germline V gives CDR1 MNHEY, CDR2 SVGAGI. Trimming pared 4 bases from V and 5 bases from J, leaving 15 bases between. The CDR3 region is CASSSPTGSHEQYF. The CDR3 nucleotides are TGTGCCAGCAGTTCCCCGACAGGTTCCCACGAGCAGTACTTC.

The J gene is TRBJ1-2, the V gene TRBV5-1; 10 nucleotides align to TRBD1. The ends lost 5 bases at V and 8 bases at J; junction bases unmatched: 6. Germline CDR1 and CDR2: SGHRS and YFSETQ. The CDR3 is 13 residues long. The chain's CDR3 is CASRPGQGEGYTF. In DNA, the CDR3 is TGCGCCAGCAGACCAGGACAGGGGGAGGGCTACACCTTC.

The rearrangement joins TRBV6-6 to TRBJ2-2, with D possibly TRBD1 on 5 matching bases. Trimming removed 7 bases at V and 1 base at J, with 10 bases between. This CDR3 has 14 residues. The germline V gene encodes CDR1 MNHNY and CDR2 SVGAGI (reference sequence). The CDR3, as DNA: TGTGCCAGCAAGGGGCGGATGAACACCGGGGAGCTGTTTTTT. This translates into CASKGRMNTGELFF.

In regard to this clone: Other DNA sequences within the sample encode an identical CDR3. The chain employs TRBV6-5 and TRBJ1-2, with a weak D call TRBD1 (5 bases). Trimming removed 2 bases at V and 3 bases at J, with 7 bases between. Germline-derived CDR1 and CDR2 are MNHEY and SVGAGI. The CDR3 loop spans 13 amino acids. CDR3: CASSYGADYGYTF. As DNA, the CDR3 is TGTGCCAGCAGTTACGGGGCGGACTATGGCTACACCTTC.

In DNA form, the CDR3 reads TGTGCCAGCTCACCACGGGATGGGGACTCCGCGTACTTC. This sequence encodes CASSPRDGDSAYF. V gene TRBV18 combines with J gene TRBJ2-5, with a weak D call TRBD2 (6 bases). CDR3 length equals 13 residues. Germline V gene data show CDR1 as KGHSH and CDR2 as LQKENI. V lost 1 base to trimming and J lost 13 bases, with 16 bases between them.

Only one count was recorded for this clone. The gene calls are TRBV2 and TRBJ2-3; 10 positions match TRBD1. Germline lookup yields CDR1 SNHLY and CDR2 FYNNEI. The CDR3 is 15 residues long. Germline trimming cut 4 bases from V and 5 bases from J; bases unmatched to any gene: 6. CDR3 nucleotide sequence: TGTGCCAGCAGTGCGACAGGGGGCGAGGTAGATACGCAGTATTTT. Its protein product is CASSATGGEVDTQYF.

This clone was seen a few times. The genes are TRBV7-3 and TRBJ2-5, with D perhaps matching TRBD1 (7 bases). The CDR3 consists of 16 residues. Trimming removed 0 bases at V and 3 bases at J, with 14 bases between. Germline CDR1 reads SGHTA; CDR2 reads FQGTGA. The chain's CDR3 is CASSLTGRGVEETQYF. In DNA form, the CDR3 reads TGTGCCAGCAGCTTAACGGGCAGGGGGGTCGAAGAGACCCAGTACTTC.

This clone was observed a handful of times. The V and J genes are TRBV4-1 and TRBJ1-5; tentatively, D is TRBD1 (5 bases). V gave up 2 bases and J gave up 3 bases, with 14 bases separating them. The CDR3 has 16 residues. The V gene's germline CDR1 is MGHRA and CDR2 YSYEKL. The CDR3: CASSQRTGENNQPQHF. The CDR3 region has the DNA TGCGCCAGCAGCCAACGTACAGGAGAAAACAATCAGCCCCAGCATTTT.

V is TRBV5-1 and J is TRBJ2-7, with 9 bases fitting TRBD1. CDR3 length equals 13 residues. Germline CDR1 is SGHRS and CDR2 is YFSETQ. With V trimmed by 7 bases and J by 2 bases, 4 bases remained unmatched. CDR3 protein: CASGRDRAYEQYF. CDR3 DNA: TGCGCCAGCGGCCGGGACAGGGCCTACGAGCAGTACTTC. Using reference TRBV5-1 and TRBJ2-7 for the parts outside the CDR3, the full variable domain is KAGVTQTPRYLIKTRGQQVTLSCSPISGHRSVSWYQQTPGQGLQFLFEYFSETQRNKGNFPGRFSGRQFSNSRSEMNVSTLELGDSALYLCASGRDRAYEQYFGPGTRLTVT.

The V call is TRBV19, the J call TRBJ1-1, with 8 nucleotides matching TRBD1. Germline V gives CDR1 LNHDA, CDR2 SQIVND (reference sequence). This CDR3 region has 14 residues. Germline trimming cut 6 bases from V and 6 bases from J; bases unmatched to any gene: 9. The CDR3 here is CASRRLQGASEAFF. DNA for the CDR3: TGTGCCAGTAGGAGACTTCAGGGGGCGTCTGAAGCTTTCTTT.

The V gene is TRBV23-1, the J gene TRBJ1-5, with unresolved D. TRBV23-1 is an ORF for which the function is uncertain. V gave up 2 bases and J gave up 4 bases, with 12 bases separating them. This CDR3 spans 15 amino acids. The CDR3 bases are TGCGCCAGCAGTCAAAACAGACCGTTTAATCAGCCCCAGCATTTT. It is translated as CASSQNRPFNQPQHF.

V is TRBV28 and J is TRBJ2-7; tentative D call: TRBD2 (5 bases). This CDR3 region has 15 residues. Trimming left V 6 bases short and J 6 bases short, with 21 bases between. Germline V gene sequence: CDR1 MDHEN, CDR2 SYDVKM. DNA for the CDR3: TGTGCCAGCAGCCCCTTGATTAGGGAGTCGGGCGAGCAGTACTTC. Encoded protein: CASSPLIRESGEQYF.

The chain is built from TRBV27 and TRBJ1-2; 9 bases are shared with TRBD1. The germline gives CDR1 MNHEY, CDR2 SMNVEV (reference sequence). The CDR3 is 17 amino acids. V gave up 5 bases and J gave up 4 bases; unmatched junction bases: 14. The CDR3 is CASSHRSPGQGSYGYTF. In nucleotides, the CDR3 is TGTGCCAGCAGTCACCGGAGCCCGGGACAGGGTTCCTATGGCTACACCTTC.

The CDR3 coding sequence is TGTGCCAGCAGCTTAGGTTTAAGCGCGGAGACCCAGTACTTC. Translation: CASSLGLSAETQYF. The chain carries TRBV7-2 and TRBJ2-5; D not certain. Trimming left V 1 base short and J 5 bases short, with 11 bases between. This CDR3 is 14 amino acids long. Germline V gene lookup returns CDR1 SGHTA and CDR2 FQGNSA.

The genes are TRBV7-2 and TRBJ1-5; possibly TRBD1 for D (6 bases). The CDR3 length is 14 residues. Germline values: CDR1 SGHTA, CDR2 FQGNSA. V lost 3 bases and J lost 2, with 8 bases in between. The CDR3 region has the DNA TGTGCCAGCAGCTTTCGACAGGGCAATCAGCCCCAGCATTTT. The encoded protein is CASSFRQGNQPQHF.

The chain carries TRBV11-2 and TRBJ2-7; D not resolved. Germline CDR1 is SGHAT and CDR2 is FQNNGV. The CDR3 is 11 amino acids. V dropped 5 bases and J dropped 7 bases, with 9 bases sitting between them. CDR3 residues: CASSPGWEQYF. The CDR3 coding sequence is TGTGCCAGCAGCCCCGGGTGGGAGCAGTACTTC.

This clone showed up just once. This sequence joins TRBV7-8 and TRBJ2-5; weak D call: TRBD1 (6 bases). V gave up 4 bases and J gave up 4 bases, with 10 bases separating them. Germline V gives CDR1 SGHVS, CDR2 FQNEAQ. This CDR3 has 13 residues. Here the CDR3 reads CASSSRQVETQYF. In DNA, the CDR3 is TGTGCCAGCAGCTCCAGACAGGTAGAGACCCAGTACTTC.